This TCR beta chain derives from a study of cytomegalovirus exposure and HLA in healthy donors. Study-level findings and limits: What TCR beta sequences reportedly achieved was accurate prediction of HLA-A and HLA-B alleles in most subjects. A few V segments could not be told apart, such as TRBV6-2 and TRBV6-3, and were left out. TCR beta V- and J-gene trimming, according to a later analysis, was linked to a missense DCLRE1C variant.

Germline CDR1 and CDR2: SGDLS and YYNGEE. Trimming took 4 bases from V and 1 from J; bases not matched to a gene: 3. The CDR3 is 16 amino acids. In the PCR, 60 Vbeta and 13 Jbeta primers were used. Measured with immunoSEQ multiplex PCR; TCRdb has only the in-frame clones, and not every one. The profile shows some 270,000 clones, about four fifths of them singletons. About this clone: Its antigen is still unknown.

Sequencing was carried out using PBMCs. The rearrangement joins TRBV9 to TRBJ2-3, with 13 bases fitting TRBD2. This TCR derives from a girl under 10 years old in good health and CMV-seronegative. CDR3 protein: CASSTTSGRGTDTQYF. CDR3 DNA: TGTGCCAGCAGCACCACTAGCGGGAGGGGCACAGATACGCAGTATTTT. Complete variable domain (other parts from reference TRBV9 and TRBJ2-3): DSGVTQTPKHLITATGQRVTLRCSPRSGDLSVYWYQQSLDQGLQFLIQYYNGEERAKGNILERFSAQQFPDLHSELNLSSLELGDSALYFCASSTTSGRGTDTQYFGPGTRLTVL.